The present T cell receptor beta chain was sequenced within a study of blood T cell repertoires in COVID-19. Clones were read by immunoSEQ multiplex PCR, and TCRdb kept only the in-frame ones, dropping some. The sample shows about 280,000 clones, 70% to 90% of them seen only once. The ends were cut back, 1 base at V and 0 bases at J, with 10 bases in the middle. CDR3 size: 16 residues. Looked up from germline, CDR1 is SGDLS and CDR2 is YYNGEE. Sequencing used peripheral blood. The V gene is TRBV9, the J gene TRBJ1-4; D uncertain. The receptor was derived from a woman in her seventies with acute or convalescent COVID-19. The CDR3 region is CASSVSSFATNEKLFF. The CDR3 DNA is TGTGCCAGCAGCGTATCCTCCTTTGCAACTAATGAAAAACTGTTTTTT.